This T cell receptor beta chain is drawn from a study of spatial heterogeneity in lung cancer. The wider study: The follow-up PBMC samples were sequenced whenever they were available. The median time to follow-up was two to three years after resection.

This clonotype came up a few times. As for time point: blood at routine non-recurrence follow-up after resection. The authors sequenced whole RNA from tumor, nontumor lung or frozen PBMC without sorting. V gave up 5 bases and J gave up 4 bases, with 15 bases separating them. The CDR3 extends over 14 amino acids. Germline V gene sequence: CDR1 DFQATT, CDR2 SNEGSKA (reference sequence). TCRdb redid the calling of the 5' RACE reads with MiXCR, one entry per CDR3 protein. The repertoire includes 51,000 or so distinct CDR3 sequences, more than 6.5% of them detected once, and 35% sits in the top ten. The starting material was PBMCs, obtained at follow-up. V usage is TRBV20-1 and J usage is TRBJ2-1, with D maybe TRBD2 (6 bases). The sequence came from a female donor with early-stage non-small cell lung cancer. The DNA for the CDR3 is TGCAGTGCTCCTTTAACCGGGGGTTACAATGAGCAGTTCTTC. Its translation: CSAPLTGGYNEQFF.